These T cell receptor beta chains were read from a single sample in a study of CD8 T cells in ankylosing spondylitis. TCRdb reprocessed the 5' RACE reads via MiXCR and lists one record per CDR3 protein. The repertoire holds roughly 400,000 distinct CDR3 sequences, with more than 20% as singletons. The sequencing input was blood, either unsorted or a sorted T cell fraction (not recorded which). The receptors derive from a male donor with ankylosing spondylitis. Each CDR3 is given without its conserved first and last residue.

J,V,CDR3
TRBJ2-7,TRBV3-1,ASSTAAKPPGTYEQY
TRBJ1-3,TRBV28,ASNPTGRGNTIY
TRBJ2-7,TRBV29-1,SVELSGYEQY
TRBJ2-3,TRBV5-6,ASRPPGGLETDTQY
TRBJ2-7,TRBV6-2/TRBV6-3,ASRTDLSNPYEQY
TRBJ2-7,TRBV28,ASSPGWSYEQY
TRBJ1-2,TRBV29-1,SVDADYGYT
TRBJ2-7,TRBV2,ASSVGVLYEQY
TRBJ1-1,TRBV4-1,ASSQEPRGIVMNTEAF
TRBJ2-2,TRBV9,ASSITPGQGRGELF
TRBJ2-7,TRBV6-2/TRBV6-3,ASSYPGATYEQY
TRBJ2-7,TRBV25-1,ASRGGTEQY
TRBJ1-2,TRBV5-1,ASSLGTLLNYGYT
TRBJ1-1,TRBV6-5,ASSSNRGEAF
TRBJ2-4,TRBV3-1,ASSQEPGPIAKNIQY
TRBJ1-5,TRBV5-1,ASSQGGPGQPQH
TRBJ1-2,TRBV6-2/TRBV6-3,ASSYSPDSFNYGYT
TRBJ1-5,TRBV12-3/TRBV12-4,ASSFPRGSNQPQH
TRBJ1-4,TRBV2,ASRTASTNEKLF
TRBJ2-7,TRBV4-1,ASSQGVGQRGEQY
TRBJ2-7,TRBV5-1,ASSSGQGATYEQY
TRBJ2-7,TRBV12-3/TRBV12-4,ASSTDRTNWYEQY
TRBJ2-3,TRBV4-2,ASSQEVSDTQY
TRBJ1-1,TRBV3-1,ASSQTDRNTEAF
TRBJ2-3,TRBV20-1,SASPARLAGPPGTQY